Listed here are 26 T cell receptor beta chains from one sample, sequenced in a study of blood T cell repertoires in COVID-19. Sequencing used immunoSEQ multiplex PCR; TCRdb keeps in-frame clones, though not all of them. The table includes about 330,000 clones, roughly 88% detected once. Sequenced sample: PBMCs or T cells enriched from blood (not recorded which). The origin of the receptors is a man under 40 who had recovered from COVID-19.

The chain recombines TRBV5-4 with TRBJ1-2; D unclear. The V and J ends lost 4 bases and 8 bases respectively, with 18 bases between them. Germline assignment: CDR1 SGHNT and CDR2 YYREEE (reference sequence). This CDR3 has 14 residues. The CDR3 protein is CASSLTGRSEGYTF. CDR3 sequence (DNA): TGTGCCAGCAGCCTTACGGGTCGAAGTGAGGGCTACACCTTC.

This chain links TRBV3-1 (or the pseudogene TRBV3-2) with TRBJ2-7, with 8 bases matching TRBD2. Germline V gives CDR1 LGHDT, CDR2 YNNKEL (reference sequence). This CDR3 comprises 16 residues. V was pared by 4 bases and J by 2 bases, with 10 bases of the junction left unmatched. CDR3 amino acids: CASSRGMSGGTYEQYF. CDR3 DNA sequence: TGTGCCAGCAGCCGAGGTATGAGCGGGGGAACCTACGAGCAGTACTTC.

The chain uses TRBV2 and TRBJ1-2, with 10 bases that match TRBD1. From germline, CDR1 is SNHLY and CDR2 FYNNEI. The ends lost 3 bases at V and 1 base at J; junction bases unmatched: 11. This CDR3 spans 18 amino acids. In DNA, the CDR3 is TGTGCCAGCAGTGAGGCCGGGACAGGGGTTTTGGGTAACTATGGCTACACCTTC. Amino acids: CASSEAGTGVLGNYGYTF.

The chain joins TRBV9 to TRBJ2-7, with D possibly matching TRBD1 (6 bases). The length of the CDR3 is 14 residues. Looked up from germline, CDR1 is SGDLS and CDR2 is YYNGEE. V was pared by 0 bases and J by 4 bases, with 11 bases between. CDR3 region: CASSVGPGDYEQYF. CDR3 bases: TGTGCCAGCAGCGTAGGGCCAGGGGATTACGAGCAGTACTTC.

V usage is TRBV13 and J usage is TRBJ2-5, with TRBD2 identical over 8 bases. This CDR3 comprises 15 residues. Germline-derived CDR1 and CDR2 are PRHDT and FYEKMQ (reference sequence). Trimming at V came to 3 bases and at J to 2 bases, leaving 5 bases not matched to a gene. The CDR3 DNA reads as TGTGCCAGCAGCTTGGGACTAGTGATTCAAGAGACCCAGTACTTC. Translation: CASSLGLVIQETQYF.

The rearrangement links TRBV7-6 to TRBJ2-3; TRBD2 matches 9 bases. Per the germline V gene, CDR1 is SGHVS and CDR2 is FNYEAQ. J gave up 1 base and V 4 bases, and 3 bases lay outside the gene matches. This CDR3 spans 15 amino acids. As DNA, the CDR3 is TGTGCCAGCAGCTCCTTAGCGGGGGGCACAGATACGCAGTATTTT. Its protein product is CASSSLAGGTDTQYF. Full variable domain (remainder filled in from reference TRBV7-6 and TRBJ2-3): GAGVSQSPRYKVTKRGQDVALRCDPISGHVSLYWYRQALGQGPEFLTYFNYEAQQDKSGLPNDRFSAERPEGSISTLTIQRTEQRDSAMYRCASSSLAGGTDTQYFGPGTRLTVL.

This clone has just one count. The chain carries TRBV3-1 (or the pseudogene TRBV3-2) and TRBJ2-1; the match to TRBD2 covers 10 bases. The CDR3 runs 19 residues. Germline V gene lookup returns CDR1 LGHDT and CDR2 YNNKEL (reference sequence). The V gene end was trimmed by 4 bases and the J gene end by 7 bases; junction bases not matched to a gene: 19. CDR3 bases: TGTGCCAGCAGCCCTGGACATGGTCTAGCGGGGGAAGTTGTGAATGAGCAGTTCTTC. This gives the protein CASSPGHGLAGEVVNEQFF.

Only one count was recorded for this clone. The DNA of the CDR3 is TGTGCCAGCAGTGATAGGGACAGGGAGAGACAGGCCCAGCATTTT. Translating gives CASSDRDRERQAQHF. The chain joins TRBV6-1 to TRBJ1-5; 9 nucleotides agree with TRBD1. The CDR3 consists of 15 residues. The V gene's germline CDR1 is MNHNS and CDR2 SASEGT. The junction had 11 bases not matched to a gene; V was cut back by 3 bases and J by 11 bases.

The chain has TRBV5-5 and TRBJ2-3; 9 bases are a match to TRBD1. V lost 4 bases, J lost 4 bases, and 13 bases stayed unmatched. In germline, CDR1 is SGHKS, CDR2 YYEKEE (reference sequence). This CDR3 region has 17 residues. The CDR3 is CASSPTTGTGSADTQYF. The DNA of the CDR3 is TGTGCCAGCAGCCCTACAACCGGGACAGGGAGTGCAGATACGCAGTATTTT.

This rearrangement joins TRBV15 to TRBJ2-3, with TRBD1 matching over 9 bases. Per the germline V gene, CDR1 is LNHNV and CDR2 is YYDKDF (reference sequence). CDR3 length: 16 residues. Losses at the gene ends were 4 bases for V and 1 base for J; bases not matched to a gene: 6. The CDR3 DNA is TGTGCCACCAGCATACGGAACAGGGGGCGCACAGATACGCAGTATTTT. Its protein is CATSIRNRGRTDTQYF.

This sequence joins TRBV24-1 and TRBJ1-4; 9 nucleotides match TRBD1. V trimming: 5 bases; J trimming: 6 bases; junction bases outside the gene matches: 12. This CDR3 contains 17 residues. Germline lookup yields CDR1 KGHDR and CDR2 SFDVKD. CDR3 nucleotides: TGTGCCACCAGTGCCCGGACAGGGGAATTCGGAGATGAAAAACTGTTTTTT. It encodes CATSARTGEFGDEKLFF.

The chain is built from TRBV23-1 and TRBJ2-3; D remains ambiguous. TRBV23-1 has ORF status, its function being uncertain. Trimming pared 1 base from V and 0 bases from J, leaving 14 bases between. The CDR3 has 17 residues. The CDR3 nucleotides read TGCGCCAGCAGTCAATTTCTCCTAGAAGCTAGCACAGATACGCAGTATTTT. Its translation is CASSQFLLEASTDTQYF.

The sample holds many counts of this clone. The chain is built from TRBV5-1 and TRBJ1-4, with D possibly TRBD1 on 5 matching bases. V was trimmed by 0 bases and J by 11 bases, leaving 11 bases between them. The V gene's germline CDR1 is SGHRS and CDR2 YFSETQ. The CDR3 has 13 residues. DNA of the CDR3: TGCGCCAGCAGCTTGGATCCCGGGGGGAAACTGTTTTTT. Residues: CASSLDPGGKLFF.

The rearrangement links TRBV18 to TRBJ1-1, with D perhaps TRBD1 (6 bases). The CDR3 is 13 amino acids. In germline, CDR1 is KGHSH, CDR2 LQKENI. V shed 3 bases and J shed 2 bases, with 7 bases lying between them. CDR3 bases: TGTGCCAGCTCACCGACAGGAAACACTGAAGCTTTCTTT. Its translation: CASSPTGNTEAFF.

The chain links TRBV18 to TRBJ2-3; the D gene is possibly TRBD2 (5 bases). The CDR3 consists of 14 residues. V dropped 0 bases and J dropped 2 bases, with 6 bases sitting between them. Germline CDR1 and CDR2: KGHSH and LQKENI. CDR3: CASSPPTTTDTQYF. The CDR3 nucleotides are TGTGCCAGCTCACCACCGACTACCACAGATACGCAGTATTTT.

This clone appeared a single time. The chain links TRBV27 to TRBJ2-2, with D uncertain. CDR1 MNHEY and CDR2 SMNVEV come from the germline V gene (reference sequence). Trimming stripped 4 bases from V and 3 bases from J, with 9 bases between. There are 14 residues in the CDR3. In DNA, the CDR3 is TGTGCCAGCAGTTCCCACTCCTACACCGGGGAGCTGTTTTTT. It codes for CASSSHSYTGELFF.

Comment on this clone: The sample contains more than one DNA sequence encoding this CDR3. The CDR3 region is CASKKTDPTGQPQHF. The CDR3 nucleotides read TGTGCCAGTAAAAAAACCGATCCCACTGGTCAGCCCCAGCATTTT. This chain connects TRBV19 to TRBJ1-5, with D hard to call. CDR3 size: 15 residues. CDR1 and CDR2 (germline): LNHDA, SQIVND (reference sequence). Between the trimmed V and J ends, which lost 7 bases and 6 bases, there was a span of 19 bases. The entire variable domain, with the rest obtained from reference TRBV19 and TRBJ1-5, is as follows: DGGITQSPKYLFRKEGQNVTLSCEQNLNHDAMYWYRQDPGQGLRLIYYSQIVNDFQKGDIAEGYSVSREKKESFPLTVTSAQKNPTAFYLCASKKTDPTGQPQHFGDGTRLSIL.

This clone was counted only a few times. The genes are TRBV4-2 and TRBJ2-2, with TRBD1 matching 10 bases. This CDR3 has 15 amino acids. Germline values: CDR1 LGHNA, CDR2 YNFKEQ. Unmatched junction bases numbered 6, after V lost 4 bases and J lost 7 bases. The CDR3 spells CASSPGTGDDGELFF. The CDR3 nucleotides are TGTGCCAGCAGCCCGGGGACAGGGGATGACGGGGAGCTGTTTTTT.

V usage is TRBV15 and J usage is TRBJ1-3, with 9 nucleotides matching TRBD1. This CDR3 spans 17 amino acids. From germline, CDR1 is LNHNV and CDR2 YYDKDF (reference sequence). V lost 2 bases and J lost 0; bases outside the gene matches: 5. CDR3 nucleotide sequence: TGTGCCACCAGCAGAAGGGACAGGGCCTTCTCTGGAAACACCATATATTTT. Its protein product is CATSRRDRAFSGNTIYF.

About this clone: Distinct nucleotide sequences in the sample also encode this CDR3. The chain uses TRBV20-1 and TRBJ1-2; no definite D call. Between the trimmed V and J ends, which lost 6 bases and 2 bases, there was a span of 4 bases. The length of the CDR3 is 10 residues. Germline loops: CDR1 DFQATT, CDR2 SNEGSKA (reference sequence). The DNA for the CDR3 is TGCAGTGCCCTAAACTATGGCTACACCTTC. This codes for CSALNYGYTF.

CDR3 DNA: TGTGCCAGCAGTTACTCTCGGCAGGTCAATTCACCCCTCCACTTT. The encoded protein is CASSYSRQVNSPLHF. V gene TRBV6-5 combines with J gene TRBJ1-6; D not resolved. Germline V CDR1 and CDR2: MNHEY, SVGAGI. The CDR3 has 15 residues. Deletions cut 0 bases from V and 7 bases from J, with 10 bases between.

CDR3 sequence: CAISETSTYEQYF. The CDR3 DNA reads as TGTGCCATCAGTGAAACTTCGACCTACGAGCAGTACTTC. The chain combines TRBV10-3 with TRBJ2-7; D is undetermined. Germline CDR1 reads ENHRY; CDR2 reads SYGVKD. V shed 3 bases and J shed 2 bases, with 8 bases lying between them. The CDR3 totals 13 residues.

CDR3 nucleotide sequence: TGCGCCAGCAGCTTGGCGGGGGCCAAAAACATTCAGTACTTC. Residues: CASSLAGAKNIQYF. The V gene is TRBV5-1, the J gene TRBJ2-4; a possible D gene is TRBD2 (5 bases). V lost 0 bases, J lost 1 base, and 5 bases lay in between. This CDR3 is 14 amino acids long. Germline V CDR1 and CDR2: SGHRS, YFSETQ.

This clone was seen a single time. The CDR3 is CASSLLGGDLHF. The CDR3 coding sequence is TGTGCCAGCAGCCTCTTAGGAGGGGACCTCCACTTT. V usage is TRBV12-3 or TRBV12-4 and J usage is TRBJ1-6; the D gene is possibly TRBD1 (5 bases). The CDR3 extends over 12 amino acids. V was trimmed by 6 bases and J by 15 bases, leaving 15 bases between them.

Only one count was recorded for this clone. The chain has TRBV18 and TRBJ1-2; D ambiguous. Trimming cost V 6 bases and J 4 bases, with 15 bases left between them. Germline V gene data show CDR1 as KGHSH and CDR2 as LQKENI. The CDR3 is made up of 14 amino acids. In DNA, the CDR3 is TGTGCCAGCTCTCAATCCGGGGAATTCTATGGCTACACCTTC. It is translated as CASSQSGEFYGYTF.

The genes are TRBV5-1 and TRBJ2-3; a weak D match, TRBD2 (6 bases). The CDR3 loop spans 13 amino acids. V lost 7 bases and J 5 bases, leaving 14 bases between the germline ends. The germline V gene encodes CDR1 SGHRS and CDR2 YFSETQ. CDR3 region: CASAGTGGDTQYF. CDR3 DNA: TGCGCCAGCGCGGGGACCGGAGGAGATACGCAGTATTTT.